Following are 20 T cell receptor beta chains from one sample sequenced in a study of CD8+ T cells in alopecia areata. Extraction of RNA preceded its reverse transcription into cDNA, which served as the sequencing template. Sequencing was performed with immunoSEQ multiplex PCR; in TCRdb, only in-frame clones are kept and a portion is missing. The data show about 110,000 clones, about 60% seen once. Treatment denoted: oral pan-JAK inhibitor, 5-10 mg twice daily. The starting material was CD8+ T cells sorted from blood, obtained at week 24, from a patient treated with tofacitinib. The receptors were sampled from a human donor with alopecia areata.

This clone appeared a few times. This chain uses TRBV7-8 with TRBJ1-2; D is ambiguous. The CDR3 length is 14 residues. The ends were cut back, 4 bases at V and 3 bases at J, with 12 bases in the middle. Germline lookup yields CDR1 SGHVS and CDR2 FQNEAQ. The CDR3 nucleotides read TGTGCCAGCAGCTCAGCACTCGGAGACTATGGCTACACCTTC. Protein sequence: CASSSALGDYGYTF.

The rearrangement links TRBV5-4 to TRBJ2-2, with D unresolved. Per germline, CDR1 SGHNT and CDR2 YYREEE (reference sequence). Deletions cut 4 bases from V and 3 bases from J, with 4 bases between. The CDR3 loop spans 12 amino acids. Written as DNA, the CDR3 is TGTGCCAGCAGCCCGGACACCGGGGAGCTGTTTTTT. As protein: CASSPDTGELFF.

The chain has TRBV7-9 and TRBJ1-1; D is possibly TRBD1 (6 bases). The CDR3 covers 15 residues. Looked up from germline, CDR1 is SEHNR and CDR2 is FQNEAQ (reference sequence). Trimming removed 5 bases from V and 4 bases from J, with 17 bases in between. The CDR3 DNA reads TGTGCCAGCAGCCCCCTGGGGGGGGCGGCCACTGAAGCTTTCTTT. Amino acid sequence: CASSPLGGAATEAFF.

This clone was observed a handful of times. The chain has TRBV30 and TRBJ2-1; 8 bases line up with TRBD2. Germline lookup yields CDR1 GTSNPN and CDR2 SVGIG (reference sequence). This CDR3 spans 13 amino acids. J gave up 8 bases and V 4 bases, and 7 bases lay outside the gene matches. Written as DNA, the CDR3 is TGTGCCTGGAATCCCGGGACTAGGGATGAGCAGTTCTTC. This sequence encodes CAWNPGTRDEQFF.

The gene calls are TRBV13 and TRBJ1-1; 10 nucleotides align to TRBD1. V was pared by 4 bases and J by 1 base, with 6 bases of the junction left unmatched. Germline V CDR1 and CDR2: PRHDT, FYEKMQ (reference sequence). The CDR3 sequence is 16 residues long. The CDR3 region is CASSSGQGIRNTEAFF. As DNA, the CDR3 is TGTGCCAGCAGCTCGGGACAGGGGATTCGGAACACTGAAGCTTTCTTT.

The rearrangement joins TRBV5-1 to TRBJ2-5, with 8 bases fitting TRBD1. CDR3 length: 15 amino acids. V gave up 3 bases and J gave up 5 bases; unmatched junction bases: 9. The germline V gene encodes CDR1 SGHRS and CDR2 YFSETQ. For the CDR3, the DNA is TGCGCCAGCAGCTCCATGGGACAGGCAGTGGAGACCCAGTACTTC. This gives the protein CASSSMGQAVETQYF.

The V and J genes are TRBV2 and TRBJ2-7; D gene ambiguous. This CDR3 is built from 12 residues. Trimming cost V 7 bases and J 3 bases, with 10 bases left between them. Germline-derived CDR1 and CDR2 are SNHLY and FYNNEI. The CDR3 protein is CASMVRSYEQYF. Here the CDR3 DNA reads TGTGCCAGCATGGTTCGGAGCTACGAGCAGTACTTC.

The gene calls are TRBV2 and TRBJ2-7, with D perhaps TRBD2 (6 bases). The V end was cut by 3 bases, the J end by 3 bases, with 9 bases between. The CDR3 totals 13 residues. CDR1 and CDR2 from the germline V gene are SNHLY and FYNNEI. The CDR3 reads CASSELAFYEQYF. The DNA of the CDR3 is TGTGCCAGCAGTGAGCTAGCGTTCTACGAGCAGTACTTC.

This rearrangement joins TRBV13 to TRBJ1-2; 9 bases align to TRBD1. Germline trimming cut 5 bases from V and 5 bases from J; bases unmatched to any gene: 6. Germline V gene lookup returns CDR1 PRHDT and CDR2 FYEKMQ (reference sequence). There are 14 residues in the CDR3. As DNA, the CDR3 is TGTGCCAGCAGCCCGACAGGGGGTGTGTATGGCTACACCTTC. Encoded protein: CASSPTGGVYGYTF.

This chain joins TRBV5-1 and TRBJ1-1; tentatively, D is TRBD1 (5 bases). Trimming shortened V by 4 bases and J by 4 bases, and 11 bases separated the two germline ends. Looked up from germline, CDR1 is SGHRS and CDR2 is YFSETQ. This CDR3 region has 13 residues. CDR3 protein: CASSARVGTEAFF. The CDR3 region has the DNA TGCGCCAGCAGCGCCAGGGTTGGCACTGAAGCTTTCTTT.

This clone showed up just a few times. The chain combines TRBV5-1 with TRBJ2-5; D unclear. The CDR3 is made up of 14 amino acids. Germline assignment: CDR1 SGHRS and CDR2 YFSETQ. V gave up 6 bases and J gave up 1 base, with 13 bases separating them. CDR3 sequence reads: CASKPLRSQETQYF. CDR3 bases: TGCGCCAGCAAACCTCTGAGGAGCCAAGAGACCCAGTACTTC.

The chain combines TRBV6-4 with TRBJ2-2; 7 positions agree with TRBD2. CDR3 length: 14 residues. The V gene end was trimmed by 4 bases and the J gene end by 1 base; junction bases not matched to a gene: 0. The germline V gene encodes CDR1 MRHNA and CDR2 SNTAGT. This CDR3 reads CASSAGGNTGELFF. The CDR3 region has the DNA TGTGCCAGCAGTGCGGGGGGGAACACCGGGGAGCTGTTTTTT.

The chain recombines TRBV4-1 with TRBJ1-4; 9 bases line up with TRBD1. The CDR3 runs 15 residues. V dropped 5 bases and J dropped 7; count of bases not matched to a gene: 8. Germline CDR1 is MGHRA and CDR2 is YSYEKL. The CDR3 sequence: CASSIRRDRAEKLFF. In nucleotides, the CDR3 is TGCGCCAGCAGCATACGTCGGGACAGGGCTGAAAAACTGTTTTTT.

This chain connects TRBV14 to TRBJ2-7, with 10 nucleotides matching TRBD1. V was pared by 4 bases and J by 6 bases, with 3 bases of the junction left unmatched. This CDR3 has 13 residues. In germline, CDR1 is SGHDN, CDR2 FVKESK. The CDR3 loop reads CASSLTGGGEQYF. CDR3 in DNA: TGTGCCAGCAGCCTGACAGGGGGCGGCGAGCAGTACTTC.

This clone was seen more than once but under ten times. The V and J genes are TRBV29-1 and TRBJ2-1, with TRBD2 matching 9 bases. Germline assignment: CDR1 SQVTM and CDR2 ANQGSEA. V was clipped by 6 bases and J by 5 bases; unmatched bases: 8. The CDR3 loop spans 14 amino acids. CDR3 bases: TGCAGCGTGCGGGGGGGCATTACGAACAATGAGCAGTTCTTC. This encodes CSVRGGITNNEQFF.

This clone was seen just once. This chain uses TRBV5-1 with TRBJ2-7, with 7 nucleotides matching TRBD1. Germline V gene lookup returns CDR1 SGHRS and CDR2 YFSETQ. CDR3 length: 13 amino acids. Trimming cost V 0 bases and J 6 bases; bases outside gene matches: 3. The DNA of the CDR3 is TGCGCCAGCAGCTTGGAAGGGGGCCTCGAGCAGTACTTC. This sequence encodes CASSLEGGLEQYF. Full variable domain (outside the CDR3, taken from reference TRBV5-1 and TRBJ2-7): KAGVTQTPRYLIKTRGQQVTLSCSPISGHRSVSWYQQTPGQGLQFLFEYFSETQRNKGNFPGRFSGRQFSNSRSEMNVSTLELGDSALYLCASSLEGGLEQYFGPGTRLTVT.

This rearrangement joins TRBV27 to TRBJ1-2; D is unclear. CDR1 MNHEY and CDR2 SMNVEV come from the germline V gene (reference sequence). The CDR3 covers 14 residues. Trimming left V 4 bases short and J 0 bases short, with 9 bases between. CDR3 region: CASSWGGANYGYTF. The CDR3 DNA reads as TGTGCCAGCAGTTGGGGTGGTGCTAACTATGGCTACACCTTC.

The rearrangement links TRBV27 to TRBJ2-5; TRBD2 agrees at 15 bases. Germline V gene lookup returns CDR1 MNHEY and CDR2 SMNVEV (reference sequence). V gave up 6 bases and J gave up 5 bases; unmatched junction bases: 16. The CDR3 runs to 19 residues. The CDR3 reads CASSSDGTSGGRLCETQYF. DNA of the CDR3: TGTGCCAGCAGCTCGGATGGGACTAGCGGGGGGAGGTTGTGCGAGACCCAGTACTTC.

The chain's CDR3 is CASSMTAYGYTF. CDR3 DNA sequence: TGTGCCAGCAGCATGACAGCTTATGGCTACACCTTC. This rearrangement joins TRBV11-2 to TRBJ1-2; D might be TRBD1 (5 bases). The length of the CDR3 is 12 residues. The V gene's germline CDR1 is SGHAT and CDR2 FQNNGV. V was clipped by 5 bases and J by 5 bases, with 9 bases between them.

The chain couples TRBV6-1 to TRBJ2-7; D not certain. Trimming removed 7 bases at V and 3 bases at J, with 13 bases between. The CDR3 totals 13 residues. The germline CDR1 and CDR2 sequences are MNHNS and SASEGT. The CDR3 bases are TGTGCCAGCACCATCTCACATAGCTACGAGCAGTACTTC. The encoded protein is CASTISHSYEQYF.